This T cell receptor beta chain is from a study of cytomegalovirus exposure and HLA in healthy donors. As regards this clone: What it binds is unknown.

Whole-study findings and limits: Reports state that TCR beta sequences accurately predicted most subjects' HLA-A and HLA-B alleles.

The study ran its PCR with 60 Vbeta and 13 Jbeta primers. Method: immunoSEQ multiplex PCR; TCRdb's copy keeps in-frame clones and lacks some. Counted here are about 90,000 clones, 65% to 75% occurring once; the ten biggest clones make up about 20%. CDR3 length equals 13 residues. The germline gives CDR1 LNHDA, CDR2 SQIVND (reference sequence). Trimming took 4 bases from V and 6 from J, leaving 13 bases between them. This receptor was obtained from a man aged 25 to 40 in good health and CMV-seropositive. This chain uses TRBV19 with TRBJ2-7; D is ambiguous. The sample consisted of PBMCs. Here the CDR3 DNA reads TGTGCCAGTAGTAAATCAGGTACCACCGAGCAGTACTTC. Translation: CASSKSGTTEQYF.